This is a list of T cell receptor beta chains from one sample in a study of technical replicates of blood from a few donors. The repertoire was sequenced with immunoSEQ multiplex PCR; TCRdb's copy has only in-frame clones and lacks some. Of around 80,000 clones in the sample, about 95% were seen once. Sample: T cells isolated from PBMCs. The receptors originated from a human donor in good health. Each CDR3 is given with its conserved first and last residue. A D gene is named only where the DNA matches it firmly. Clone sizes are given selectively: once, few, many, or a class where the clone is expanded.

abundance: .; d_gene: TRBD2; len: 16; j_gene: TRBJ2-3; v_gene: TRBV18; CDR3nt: TGTGCCAGCTCACCGCGGACTAGCGGGAGAACAGATACGCAGTATTTT; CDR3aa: CASSPRTSGRTDTQYF
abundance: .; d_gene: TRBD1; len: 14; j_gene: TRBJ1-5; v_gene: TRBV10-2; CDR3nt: TGCGCCAGCAGTGGGACAGGGAAGAATCAGCCCCAGCATTTT; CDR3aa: CASSGTGKNQPQHF
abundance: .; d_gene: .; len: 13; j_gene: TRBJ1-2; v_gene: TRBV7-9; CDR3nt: TGTGCCAGCAGCTTAGTCGGTAACTATGGCTACACCTTC; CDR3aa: CASSLVGNYGYTF
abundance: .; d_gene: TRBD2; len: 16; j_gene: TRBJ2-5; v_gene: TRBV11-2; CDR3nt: TGTGCCAGCAGCCCCGTGTCCGGGAGGTTGGGCGAGACCCAGTACTTC; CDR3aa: CASSPVSGRLGETQYF
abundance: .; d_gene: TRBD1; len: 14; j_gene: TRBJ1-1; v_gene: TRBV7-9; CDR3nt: TGTGCCAGCAGCCCGACAGGGAAAGTCACTGAAGCTTTCTTT; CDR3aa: CASSPTGKVTEAFF
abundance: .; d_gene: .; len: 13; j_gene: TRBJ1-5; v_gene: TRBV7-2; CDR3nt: TGTGCCAGCAGCTGGGACACAAATCAGCCCCAGCATTTT; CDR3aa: CASSWDTNQPQHF
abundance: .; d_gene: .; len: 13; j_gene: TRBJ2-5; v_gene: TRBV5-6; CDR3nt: TGTGCCAGCAGCTTGCCTAGTTCGGAGACCCAGTACTTC; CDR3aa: CASSLPSSETQYF
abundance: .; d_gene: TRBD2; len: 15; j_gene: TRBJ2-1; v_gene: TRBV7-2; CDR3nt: TGTGCCAGCAGCTTAGCTACTAGCGGCTACAATGAGCAGTTCTTC; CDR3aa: CASSLATSGYNEQFF
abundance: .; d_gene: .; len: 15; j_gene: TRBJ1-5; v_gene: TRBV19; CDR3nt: TGTGCCAGTAGTACTGGGGGCCTAGGCAATCAGCCCCAGCATTTT; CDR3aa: CASSTGGLGNQPQHF
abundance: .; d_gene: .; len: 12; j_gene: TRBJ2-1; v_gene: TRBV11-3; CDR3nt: TGTGCCAGCAGCTTAGATTGGGGGGTTCAGTTCTTC; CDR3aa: CASSLDWGVQFF
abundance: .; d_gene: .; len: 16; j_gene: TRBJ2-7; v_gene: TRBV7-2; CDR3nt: TGTGCCAGCAGCTTAACCCCTACAGGCCTAGCCTACGAGCAGTACTTC; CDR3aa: CASSLTPTGLAYEQYF
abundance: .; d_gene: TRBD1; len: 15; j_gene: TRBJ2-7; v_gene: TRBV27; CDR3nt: TGTGCCAGCAGTTCCTGGGACAGGGACATCTACGAGCAGTACTTC; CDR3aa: CASSSWDRDIYEQYF
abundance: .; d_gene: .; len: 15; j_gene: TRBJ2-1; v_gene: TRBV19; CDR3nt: TGTGCCAGTAGTATATACTCCGGGAGTAAGGGGGAGCAGTTCTTC; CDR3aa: CASSIYSGSKGEQFF
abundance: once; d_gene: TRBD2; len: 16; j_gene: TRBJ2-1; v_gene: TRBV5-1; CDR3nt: TGCGCCAGCAGCTTGAACGGGGGGTCTCCATACAATGAGCAGTTCTTC; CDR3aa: CASSLNGGSPYNEQFF
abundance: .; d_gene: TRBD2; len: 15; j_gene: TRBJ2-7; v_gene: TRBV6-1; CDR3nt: TGTGCCAGCAGTGTCTTAGCGGGGGCATCTGAAGAGCAGTACTTC; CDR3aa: CASSVLAGASEEQYF
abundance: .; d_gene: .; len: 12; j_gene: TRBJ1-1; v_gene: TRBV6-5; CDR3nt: TGTGCCAGCAGTTGGGGCACCACTGAAGCTTTCTTT; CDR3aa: CASSWGTTEAFF
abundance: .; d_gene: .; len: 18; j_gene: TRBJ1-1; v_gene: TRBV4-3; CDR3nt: TGCGCCAGCAGCCAAGATCCCTCGGGGTCTTGGGGTAACACTGAAGCTTTCTTT; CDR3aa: CASSQDPSGSWGNTEAFF
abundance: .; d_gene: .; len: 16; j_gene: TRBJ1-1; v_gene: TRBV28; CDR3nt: TGTGCCAGCAGTTTATTGGCTCGGGTAGCGAACACTGAAGCTTTCTTT; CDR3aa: CASSLLARVANTEAFF
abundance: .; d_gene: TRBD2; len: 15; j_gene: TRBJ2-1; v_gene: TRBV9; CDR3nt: TGTGCCAGCAGCCTAAGCGGGAGTGTGAGCAATGAGCAGTTCTTC; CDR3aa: CASSLSGSVSNEQFF
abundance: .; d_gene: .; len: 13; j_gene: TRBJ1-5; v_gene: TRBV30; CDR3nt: TGTGCCTGTGCCACAACTAAGGATCAGCCCCAGCATTTT; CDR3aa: CACATTKDQPQHF
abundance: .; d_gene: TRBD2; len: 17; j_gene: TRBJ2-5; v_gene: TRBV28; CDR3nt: TGTGCCAGCAGTGTTGGTCCCGGGACTAGCGGGAGAAAGACCCAGTACTTC; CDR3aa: CASSVGPGTSGRKTQYF
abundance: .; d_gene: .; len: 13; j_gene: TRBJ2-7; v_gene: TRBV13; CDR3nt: TGTGCCAGCAGCTTAGATTCATCCCACGAGCAGTACTTC; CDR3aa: CASSLDSSHEQYF
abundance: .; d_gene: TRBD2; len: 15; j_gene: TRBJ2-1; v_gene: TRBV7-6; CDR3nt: TGTGCCAGCAGCTTAGATAGCGGGATGTACAATGAGCAGTTCTTC; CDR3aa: CASSLDSGMYNEQFF
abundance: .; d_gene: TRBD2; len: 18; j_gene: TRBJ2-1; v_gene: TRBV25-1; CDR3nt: TGTGCCAGCAGTGAATATGGCCTACTAGCGGGAGGAGACAATGAGCAGTTCTTC; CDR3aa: CASSEYGLLAGGDNEQFF
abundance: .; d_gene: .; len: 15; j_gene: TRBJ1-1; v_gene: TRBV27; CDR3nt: TGTGCCAGCAGTTTATCGCGGAGGGCGAACACTGAAGCTTTCTTT; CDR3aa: CASSLSRRANTEAFF
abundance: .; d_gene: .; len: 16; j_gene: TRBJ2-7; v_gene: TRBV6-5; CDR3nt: TGTGCCAGCAGTTACTCGAAGGGACTGACGAACTACGAGCAGTACTTC; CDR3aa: CASSYSKGLTNYEQYF
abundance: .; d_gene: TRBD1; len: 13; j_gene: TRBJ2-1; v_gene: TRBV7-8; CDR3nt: TGTGCCAGCAGCCCGGACAGGGACGGTGAGCAGTTCTTC; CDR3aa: CASSPDRDGEQFF
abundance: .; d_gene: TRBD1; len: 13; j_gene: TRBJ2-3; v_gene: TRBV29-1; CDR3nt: TGCAGCGTTGACAGGGGGCAGGCGGATACGCAGTATTTT; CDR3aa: CSVDRGQADTQYF
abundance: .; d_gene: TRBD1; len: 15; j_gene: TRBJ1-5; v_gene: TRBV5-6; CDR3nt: TGTGCCAGCAGCCAAACGGGACAGGGAAATCAGCCCCAGCATTTT; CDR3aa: CASSQTGQGNQPQHF
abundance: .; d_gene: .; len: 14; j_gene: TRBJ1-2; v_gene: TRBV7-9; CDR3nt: TGTGCCAGCAGCCATACAGGAGAAAACTATGGCTACACCTTC; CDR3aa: CASSHTGENYGYTF
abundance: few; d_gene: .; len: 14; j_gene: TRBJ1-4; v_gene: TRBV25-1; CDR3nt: TGTGCCAGCAGTGACAGGGCAACTAATGAAAAACTGTTTTTT; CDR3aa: CASSDRATNEKLFF
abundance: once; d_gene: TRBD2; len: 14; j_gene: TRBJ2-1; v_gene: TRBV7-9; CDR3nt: TGTGCCAGCAGCCCCGGGAGGGTCTGGGATGAGCAGTTCTTC; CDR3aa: CASSPGRVWDEQFF
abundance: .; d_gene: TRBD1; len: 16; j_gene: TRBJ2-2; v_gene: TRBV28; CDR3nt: TGTGCCAGCAGTGGGGACAGGGGCGGGAACACCGGGGAGCTGTTTTTT; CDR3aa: CASSGDRGGNTGELFF
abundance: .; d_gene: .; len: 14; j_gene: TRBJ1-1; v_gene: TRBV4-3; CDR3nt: TGCGCCAGCAGCCAAGATTTAGAGACAAAAAGGGCTTTCTTT; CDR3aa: CASSQDLETKRAFF
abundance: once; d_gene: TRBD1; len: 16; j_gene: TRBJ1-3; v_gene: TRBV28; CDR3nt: TGTGCCAGCAGTTTAACAGGGGGCAGGGGTGGAAACACCATATATTTT; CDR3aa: CASSLTGGRGGNTIYF
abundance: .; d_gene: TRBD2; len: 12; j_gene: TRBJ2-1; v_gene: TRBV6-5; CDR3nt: TGTGCCAGCAGTTCCACGGGGGGGCTCGGGTTCTTC; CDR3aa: CASSSTGGLGFF
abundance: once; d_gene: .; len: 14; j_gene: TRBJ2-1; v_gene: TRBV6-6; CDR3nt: TGTGCCAGCAGTTACCAGGGTCCCACGGATGAGCAGTTCTTC; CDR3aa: CASSYQGPTDEQFF
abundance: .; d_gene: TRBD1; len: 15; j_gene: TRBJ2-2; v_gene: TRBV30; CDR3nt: TGTGCCTGGAACTCGGACAGGGGAGGTACCGGGGAGCTGTTTTTT; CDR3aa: CAWNSDRGGTGELFF
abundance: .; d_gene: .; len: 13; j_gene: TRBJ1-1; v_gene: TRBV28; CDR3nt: TGTGCCAGCAGTTTATCCGTCCTCACTGAAGCTTTCTTT; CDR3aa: CASSLSVLTEAFF
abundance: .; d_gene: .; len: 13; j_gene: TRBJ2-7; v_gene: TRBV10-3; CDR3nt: TGTGCCATCAGCCCGGACTTGGCTTCTGAGCAGTACTTC; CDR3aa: CAISPDLASEQYF
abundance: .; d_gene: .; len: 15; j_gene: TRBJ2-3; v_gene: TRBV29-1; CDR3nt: TGCAGCGTTGACCCTAGCGAGTCATTCACAGATACGCAGTATTTT; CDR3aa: CSVDPSESFTDTQYF
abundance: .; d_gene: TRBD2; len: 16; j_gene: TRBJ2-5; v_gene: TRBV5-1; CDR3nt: TGCGCCAGCAGCTGGTCGGGAGGGACTTACCAAGAGACCCAGTACTTC; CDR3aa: CASSWSGGTYQETQYF
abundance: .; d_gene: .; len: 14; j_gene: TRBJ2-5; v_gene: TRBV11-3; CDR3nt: TGTGCCAGCAGCTTAACCAGGTCCCAAGAGACCCAGTACTTC; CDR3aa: CASSLTRSQETQYF
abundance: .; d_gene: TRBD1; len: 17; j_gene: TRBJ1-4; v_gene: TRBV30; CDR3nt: TGTGCCTGGAGCCCTTCTAATGGGCTAGGGGGCAGTGAAAAACTGTTTTTT; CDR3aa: CAWSPSNGLGGSEKLFF